A selection of T cell receptor beta chains follows, all from one sample in a study of immune cell composition in non-small cell lung cancer. Generated by immunoSEQ multiplex PCR, the TCRdb table keeps only in-frame clones and is missing some. This repertoire shows more than 15,000 clones, about 80% found once; its top ten account for 9.8%. These same data were also listed under a study on CD4 T cells in lung cancer.

The source material was non-adjacent lung tissue. The receptors were sampled from a human donor with non-small cell lung cancer. Both conserved end residues are part of each CDR3. A D gene is named only where the DNA matches it firmly. Clone sizes are given selectively: once, few, many, or a class where the clone is expanded.

TRBV5-1	TRBD1	-	TRBJ1-4	TGCGCCAGCAGCTTTGGGACAGTTGCAAATGAAAAACTGTTTTTT	CASSFGTVANEKLFF
TRBV7-3	-	-	TRBJ2-1	TGTGCCAGCAGCTTAAGCTCGGGGGCGCTGAATGAGCAGTTCTTC	CASSLSSGALNEQFF
TRBV4-3	-	-	TRBJ1-3	TGCGCCAGCAGCCAATCTAGGGTGCGGGACTCTGGAAACACCATATATTTT	CASSQSRVRDSGNTIYF
TRBV7-9	TRBD1	-	TRBJ2-3	TGTGCCAGCAGCTCGGGACAGACTTACACAGATACGCAGTATTTT	CASSSGQTYTDTQYF
TRBV6-5	TRBD1	few	TRBJ1-2	TGTGCCAGCAGATCCTCAGGGGGACTACAAGGCTACACCTTC	CASRSSGGLQGYTF
TRBV9	-	-	TRBJ2-1	TGTGCCAGCAGCATACAGGGAGTGCGGCAGTTCTTC	CASSIQGVRQFF
TRBV5-6	-	-	TRBJ1-1	TGTGCCAGCAGCCCGCAGGGGTTTAACACTGAAGCTTTCTTT	CASSPQGFNTEAFF
TRBV11-1	TRBD1	few	TRBJ1-5	TGTGCCAGCAGCCGACAGGGCAACAATCAGCCCCAGCATTTT	CASSRQGNNQPQHF
TRBV10-1	-	-	TRBJ2-2	TGCGCCAGCAGTGTTTCGAACACCGGGGAGCTGTTTTTT	CASSVSNTGELFF
TRBV5-4	-	-	TRBJ2-2	TGTGCCAGCAGCCCTCGACAGAGCACCGGGGAGCTGTTTTTT	CASSPRQSTGELFF
TRBV7-2	-	-	TRBJ2-1	TGTGCCAGCAGCTTAGGCCCCCAGGGCTTGAATGAGCAGTTCTTC	CASSLGPQGLNEQFF
TRBV11-2	-	-	TRBJ2-6	TGTGCCAGCAGCTTACAGGTAGCTGGGGCCAACGTCCTGACTTTC	CASSLQVAGANVLTF
TRBV6-6	-	-	TRBJ2-6	TGTGCCAGCACTAAGGGCTCTGGGGCCAACGTCCTGACTTTC	CASTKGSGANVLTF
TRBV11-2	TRBD2	-	TRBJ2-5	TGTGCCAGCAGCTTAGATAGGGCTAGCGGGGGGGAGACCCAGTACTTC	CASSLDRASGGETQYF
TRBV7-3	-	-	TRBJ1-1	TGTGCCAGCAGCCCCACAGGGTTCGCTGAAGCTTTCTTT	CASSPTGFAEAFF
TRBV4-1	TRBD2	-	TRBJ2-1	TGCGCCAGCAGCCAAGATCTGGGCGGGGGGGTGGGAAATGAGCAGTTCTTC	CASSQDLGGGVGNEQFF
TRBV5-1	TRBD2	-	TRBJ2-2	TGCGCCAGCAGCGACAGGACTAGCGGGGTCACCGGGGAGCTGTTTTTT	CASSDRTSGVTGELFF
TRBV5-8	-	once	TRBJ2-3	TGCGCCAGCAGCCAAGATCTAGGTAGCGGCCTCACAGATACGCAGTATTTT	CASSQDLGSGLTDTQYF
TRBV10-2	TRBD1	-	TRBJ2-7	TGCGCCAGCAGTGACCCGACAGGGGGCCAATTCCGCGAGCAGTACTTC	CASSDPTGGQFREQYF
TRBV11-2	-	once	TRBJ2-2	TGTGCCAGCAGCTTCTCAGGGAACACCGGGGAGCTGTTTTTT	CASSFSGNTGELFF
TRBV7-9	TRBD1	-	TRBJ1-4	TGTGCCAGCAGGCAGACAGGGGGTGAGCGGGACGAAAAACTGTTTTTT	CASRQTGGERDEKLFF
TRBV19	TRBD2	-	TRBJ2-1	TGTGCCAGTAGTGTGACTAGCGGGAGTCTGGATGAGCAGTTCTTC	CASSVTSGSLDEQFF
TRBV21-1	-	-	TRBJ2-6	TGTGCCAGCAGCCCCCGGGACAGGGTTTACTCTGGGGCCAACGTCCTGACTTTC	CASSPRDRVYSGANVLTF
TRBV14	TRBD1	-	TRBJ1-2	TGTGCCAGCAGCCAAGCAGGGGGCTATGGCTACACCTTC	CASSQAGGYGYTF